Presented here are 25 T cell receptor beta chains from one specimen sequenced in a study of blood T cell repertoires in COVID-19. The assay was immunoSEQ multiplex PCR, and TCRdb's table has in-frame clones only and misses some. The sample holds about 210,000 clones; approximately 84% are singletons and the top ten take around 7.3%. Sequencing input: peripheral blood. These receptors came from a woman aged 45-65 years with active or convalescent COVID-19.

The chain uses TRBV19 and TRBJ1-2; the D gene is possibly TRBD1 (5 bases). CDR1 LNHDA and CDR2 SQIVND come from the germline V gene (reference sequence). The V gene lost 3 bases and the J gene lost 7 bases, with 12 bases spanning the gap. The CDR3 runs 13 residues. The CDR3 sequence: CASSIGQGFGYTF. CDR3 DNA: TGTGCCAGTAGTATCGGGCAGGGTTTTGGCTACACCTTC.

V gene TRBV5-6 combines with J gene TRBJ1-1, with 8 bases aligning to TRBD1. Germline lookup yields CDR1 SGHDT and CDR2 YYEEEE. Germline trimming cut 4 bases from V and 3 bases from J; bases unmatched to any gene: 2. CDR3 length: 13 amino acids. CDR3 DNA sequence: TGTGCCAGCAGCGCAGGGGGCTACACTGAAGCTTTCTTT. It is translated as CASSAGGYTEAFF.

V usage is TRBV6-4 and J usage is TRBJ2-1; unclear D gene. The CDR3 extends over 14 amino acids. V was trimmed by 4 bases and J by 4 bases, leaving 11 bases between them. Germline lookup yields CDR1 MRHNA and CDR2 SNTAGT. CDR3 nucleotides: TGTGCCAGCAGTGCCGACACGGATTACAATGAGCAGTTCTTC. Protein: CASSADTDYNEQFF.

This clone showed up just once. The genes are TRBV5-6 and TRBJ2-3; 7 bases are shared with TRBD1. The CDR3 runs 13 residues. V was clipped by 2 bases and J by 4 bases; unmatched bases: 1. Germline V CDR1 and CDR2: SGHDT, YYEEEE. The CDR3 DNA is TGTGCCAGCAGCTTACAGGGGCCAGATACGCAGTATTTT. Its translation: CASSLQGPDTQYF. The full variable domain, with the rest looked up from reference TRBV5-6 and TRBJ2-3, is DAGVTQSPTHLIKTRGQQVTLRCSPKSGHDTVSWYQQALGQGPQFIFQYYEEEERQRGNFPDRFSGHQFPNYSSELNVNALLLGDSALYLCASSLQGPDTQYFGPGTRLTVL.

This chain links TRBV7-2 with TRBJ2-3, with 8 bases matching TRBD2. From germline, CDR1 is SGHTA and CDR2 FQGNSA. J lost 5 bases, V lost 6 bases, and 10 bases had no gene match. CDR3 length equals 15 residues. The CDR3 sequence: CASRSGLALGDTQYF. The CDR3 nucleotides are TGTGCCAGCAGGTCCGGACTAGCATTGGGAGATACGCAGTATTTT.

The chain recombines TRBV9 with TRBJ2-2; 9 positions match TRBD2. CDR3 length equals 15 residues. Per the germline V gene, CDR1 is SGDLS and CDR2 is YYNGEE. The J segment lost 7 bases and the V segment lost 0 bases, leaving 4 bases of the junction unmatched. The CDR3 DNA sequence: TGTGCCAGCAGCGTAGGACTAGCGGTCGGCGGGGAGCTGTTTTTT. This encodes CASSVGLAVGGELFF.

V usage is TRBV5-1 and J usage is TRBJ2-3; TRBD2 matches 10 bases. The V segment lost 0 bases and the J segment 4 bases; nucleotides outside the gene matches: 5. The CDR3 length is 16 residues. The germline CDR1 and CDR2 sequences are SGHRS and YFSETQ. The CDR3 loop is CASSLGSSGSPDTQYF. Written as DNA, the CDR3 is TGCGCCAGCAGCTTGGGGTCTAGCGGGAGTCCAGATACGCAGTATTTT.

The V gene is TRBV2, the J gene TRBJ2-1; TRBD1 aligns across 10 bases. The germline gives CDR1 SNHLY, CDR2 FYNNEI. The CDR3 runs 15 residues. With 1 base clipped from V and 6 bases from J, the junction kept 3 bases outside the gene matches. The CDR3 protein is CASSEGGTGVNEQFF. The CDR3 coding sequence is TGTGCCAGCAGTGAAGGGGGGACAGGGGTCAATGAGCAGTTCTTC.

The chain joins TRBV28 to TRBJ1-1; TRBD1 agrees at 7 bases. The CDR3 contains 15 residues. V was pared by 4 bases and J by 1 base, with 6 bases of the junction left unmatched. CDR1 is MDHEN and CDR2 is SYDVKM in the germline V gene. DNA of the CDR3: TGTGCCAGCAGTTCCCCTTGGACAGGGAACACTGAAGCTTTCTTT. It specifies CASSSPWTGNTEAFF.

J is TRBJ2-3 and V is TRBV4-1; TRBD2 matches at 7 bases. Unmatched junction bases numbered 10, after V lost 5 bases and J lost 2 bases. Germline V gives CDR1 MGHRA, CDR2 YSYEKL. This CDR3 is built from 16 residues. The CDR3 protein is CASSAGWGGTTDTQYF. CDR3 DNA sequence: TGCGCCAGCAGCGCGGGGTGGGGGGGAACCACAGATACGCAGTATTTT.

The chain links TRBV12-3 or TRBV12-4 to TRBJ2-1; no clear D. There are 11 residues in the CDR3. Trimming took 10 bases from V and 4 from J, leaving 8 bases between them. CDR3 sequence reads: CATTSYNEQFF. The CDR3 DNA is TGTGCCACCACCAGTTACAATGAGCAGTTCTTC.

The V and J genes are TRBV18 and TRBJ2-7, with TRBD1 matching over 7 bases. V shed 5 bases and J 0 bases; nucleotides not matched to a gene: 1. Germline lookup yields CDR1 KGHSH and CDR2 LQKENI. The CDR3 runs to 13 residues. The CDR3 spells CASSDRDSYEQYF. The CDR3 DNA sequence: TGTGCCAGCTCAGACAGGGACTCCTACGAGCAGTACTTC.

This chain links TRBV5-1 with TRBJ2-3; D is ambiguous. CDR1 and CDR2 (germline): SGHRS, YFSETQ. Trimming took off 2 bases at V and 0 bases at J, with 7 bases between the two ends. The CDR3 has 14 residues. The CDR3 region has the DNA TGCGCCAGCAGCTTTTCTACTAGCACAGATACGCAGTATTTT. It translates to CASSFSTSTDTQYF. Complete variable domain (other parts from reference TRBV5-1 and TRBJ2-3): KAGVTQTPRYLIKTRGQQVTLSCSPISGHRSVSWYQQTPGQGLQFLFEYFSETQRNKGNFPGRFSGRQFSNSRSEMNVSTLELGDSALYLCASSFSTSTDTQYFGPGTRLTVL.

The gene calls are TRBV5-5 and TRBJ1-5, with TRBD1 as a possible D gene (6 bases). Germline CDR1 and CDR2: SGHKS and YYEKEE (reference sequence). V was shortened by 0 bases and J by 6 bases, with 13 bases between the two germline ends. This CDR3 is built from 15 residues. The CDR3 DNA follows: TGTGCCAGCAGCTTGGGGGCAGGGGCTGGTCAGCCCCAGCATTTT. This codes for CASSLGAGAGQPQHF.

The chain links TRBV9 to TRBJ1-3, with D unresolved. Trimming cost V 0 bases and J 4 bases, with 14 bases left between them. Germline CDR1 and CDR2: SGDLS and YYNGEE. There are 16 residues in the CDR3. CDR3 loop: CASSVAPRGSGNTIYF. CDR3 sequence (DNA): TGTGCCAGCAGCGTAGCTCCTCGGGGTTCAGGAAACACCATATATTTT. Looking up the rest from reference TRBV9 and TRBJ1-3 gives the full variable domain: DSGVTQTPKHLITATGQRVTLRCSPRSGDLSVYWYQQSLDQGLQFLIQYYNGEERAKGNILERFSAQQFPDLHSELNLSSLELGDSALYFCASSVAPRGSGNTIYFGEGSWLTVV.

The rearrangement joins TRBV5-1 to TRBJ1-6, with no clear D. The germline V gene has CDR1 SGHRS and CDR2 YFSETQ. The V gene lost 1 base and the J gene lost 4 bases, with 9 bases spanning the gap. The CDR3 covers 15 residues. CDR3 residues: CASSLSGFYNSPLHF. The CDR3 bases are TGCGCCAGCAGCTTGTCCGGGTTTTATAATTCACCCCTCCACTTT.

The chain joins TRBV19 to TRBJ2-1, with 12 bases lining up with TRBD2. The germline V gene has CDR1 LNHDA and CDR2 SQIVND (reference sequence). Trimming took 6 bases from V and 5 from J; bases not matched to a gene: 8. This CDR3 comprises 16 residues. CDR3 protein: CASSRRTSGTNNEQFF. The CDR3 DNA is TGTGCCAGTAGCCGTAGGACTAGCGGGACTAACAATGAGCAGTTCTTC.

The J gene is TRBJ2-2, the V gene TRBV6-5; 10 nucleotides match TRBD1. CDR1 MNHEY and CDR2 SVGAGI come from the germline V gene. The junction had 3 bases not matched to a gene; V was cut back by 2 bases and J by 6 bases. This CDR3 region has 15 residues. The CDR3 spells CASSYGGQGAGELFF. CDR3 nucleotide sequence: TGTGCCAGCAGTTACGGTGGACAGGGGGCCGGGGAGCTGTTTTTT.

The chain employs TRBV7-9 and TRBJ2-5, with a tentative D call TRBD2 (6 bases). The CDR3 sequence is 14 residues long. The V end was cut by 6 bases, the J end by 7 bases, with 18 bases between. The germline V gene has CDR1 SEHNR and CDR2 FQNEAQ (reference sequence). The CDR3 bases are TGTGCCAGCAGACGGAGGGACGGAGCGAGGACCCAGTACTTC. As protein: CASRRRDGARTQYF.

The gene calls are TRBV20-1 and TRBJ2-2; D gene uncertain. The germline gives CDR1 DFQATT, CDR2 SNEGSKA (reference sequence). The V end lost 3 bases, the J end lost 0 bases, and 17 bases lay between the germline ends. The length of the CDR3 is 17 residues. This CDR3 reads CSASPGTDPTNTGELFF. The CDR3 bases are TGCAGTGCTAGTCCAGGCACCGATCCAACGAACACCGGGGAGCTGTTTTTT.

The chain couples TRBV18 to TRBJ1-4; 7 nucleotides align to TRBD1. The germline CDR1 and CDR2 sequences are KGHSH and LQKENI. This CDR3 has 16 amino acids. V gave up 3 bases and J gave up 0 bases; unmatched junction bases: 4. DNA for the CDR3: TGTGCCAGCTCACCGGGACAGCAAGCAACTAATGAAAAACTGTTTTTT. Protein sequence: CASSPGQQATNEKLFF.

This chain uses TRBV2 with TRBJ1-2; D is possibly TRBD1 (5 bases). Per germline, CDR1 SNHLY and CDR2 FYNNEI. The CDR3 loop spans 13 amino acids. V was shortened by 5 bases and J by 2 bases, with 9 bases between the two germline ends. As DNA, the CDR3 is TGTGCCAGCAGTATTCAGGGAAACTATGGCTACACCTTC. This gives the protein CASSIQGNYGYTF.

V and J are TRBV11-2 and TRBJ1-6; D not resolved. The germline V and J ends were trimmed by 6 bases and 16 bases, with 10 bases remaining between them. The CDR3 length is 10 residues. CDR1 and CDR2 (germline): SGHAT, FQNNGV. The CDR3 loop is CASRGRVLHF. The CDR3 coding sequence is TGTGCCAGCAGGGGGAGGGTTCTCCACTTT.

V and J are TRBV4-2 and TRBJ2-1, with D unclear. The CDR3 is 12 amino acids. Germline V gives CDR1 LGHNA, CDR2 YNFKEQ. V lost 0 bases, J lost 5 bases, and 2 bases lay in between. As DNA, the CDR3 is TGTGCCAGCAGCCAAGATAACAATGAGCAGTTCTTC. Translated: CASSQDNNEQFF.

The chain employs TRBV24-1 and TRBJ1-2; 9 nucleotides line up with TRBD1. V was pared by 11 bases and J by 4 bases, with 13 bases of the junction left unmatched. CDR3 length equals 15 residues. Germline V gene data show CDR1 as KGHDR and CDR2 as SFDVKD. This CDR3 reads CAISKGDRASYGYTF. DNA for the CDR3: TGTGCCATTAGCAAGGGGGACAGGGCGTCCTATGGCTACACCTTC.